What follows is one T cell receptor beta chain and its context. This entry belongs to a study of control samples from healthy donors and cancer patients. The assay was immunoSEQ multiplex PCR, and TCRdb's table has in-frame clones only and misses some. The sample shows roughly 170,000 clones, 70% to 90% of them seen only once. CDR1 and CDR2 (germline): SGHVS, FQNEAQ. This CDR3 has 15 residues. V lost 3 bases and J 0 bases, leaving 9 bases between the germline ends. V usage is TRBV7-8 and J usage is TRBJ1-5, with D hard to call. The sequence derives from a woman aged 30 to 39 in good health. Sequencing used blood. The CDR3 nucleotides read TGTGCCAGCAGCTTCGGCCATTATAGCAATCAGCCCCAGCATTTT. Protein sequence: CASSFGHYSNQPQHF.